This record concerns one T cell receptor beta chain sequence. Sequencing used immunoSEQ multiplex PCR; TCRdb keeps in-frame clones, though not all of them. Among approximately 150,000 clones, more than 75% were seen once, and the ten largest hold 5%. Looked up from germline, CDR1 is MDHEN and CDR2 is SYDVKM. The V and J ends lost 7 bases and 5 bases, in that order; junction bases with no gene match: 12. This CDR3 has 16 amino acids. The data are from a study of T cell responses to AZD1222 COVID-19 vaccine. The receptor was derived from an adult in good health. The genes are TRBV28 and TRBJ1-5; 9 bases agree with TRBD1. The source was peripheral blood, collected on day 0 of AZD1222 vaccination. CDR3 sequence: CASTPPAGQGYQPQHF. As DNA, the CDR3 is TGTGCCAGCACCCCCCCCGCGGGACAGGGCTATCAGCCCCAGCATTTT.